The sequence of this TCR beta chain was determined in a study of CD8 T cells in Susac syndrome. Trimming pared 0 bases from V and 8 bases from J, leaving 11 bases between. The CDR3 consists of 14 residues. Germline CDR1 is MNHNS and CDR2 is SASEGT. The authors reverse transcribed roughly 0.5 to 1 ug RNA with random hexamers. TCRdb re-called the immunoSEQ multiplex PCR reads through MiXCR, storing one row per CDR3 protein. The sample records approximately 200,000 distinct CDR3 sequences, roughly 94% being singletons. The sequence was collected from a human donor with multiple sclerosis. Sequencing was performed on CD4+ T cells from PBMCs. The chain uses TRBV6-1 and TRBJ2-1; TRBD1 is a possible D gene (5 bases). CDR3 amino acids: CASSEAGQGYEQFF. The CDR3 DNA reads TGTGCCAGCAGTGAAGCCGGGCAGGGCTATGAGCAGTTCTTC.